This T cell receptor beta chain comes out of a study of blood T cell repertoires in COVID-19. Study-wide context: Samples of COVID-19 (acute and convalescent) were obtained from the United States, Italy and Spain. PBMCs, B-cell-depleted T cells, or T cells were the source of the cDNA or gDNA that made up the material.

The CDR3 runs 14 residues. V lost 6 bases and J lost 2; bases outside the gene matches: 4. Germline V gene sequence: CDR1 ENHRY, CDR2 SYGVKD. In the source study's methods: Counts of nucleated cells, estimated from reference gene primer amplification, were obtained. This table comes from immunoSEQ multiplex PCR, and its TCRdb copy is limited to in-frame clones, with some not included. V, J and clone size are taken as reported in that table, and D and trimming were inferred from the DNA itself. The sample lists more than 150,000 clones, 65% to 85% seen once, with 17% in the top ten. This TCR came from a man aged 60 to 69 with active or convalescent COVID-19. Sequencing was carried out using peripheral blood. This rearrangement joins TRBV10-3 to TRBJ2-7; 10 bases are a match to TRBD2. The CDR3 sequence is CAISGTSDTYEQYF. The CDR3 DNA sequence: TGTGCCATCAGCGGGACTAGCGATACCTACGAGCAGTACTTC.